This T cell receptor (beta chain) is from a study of identical twins. Study results and caveats: Invariant MAIT and iNKT cells are populations that could partly confound zero-insertion analyses.

This CDR3 has 12 amino acids. V was clipped by 2 bases and J by 14 bases; unmatched bases: 4. Details on this clonotype: Its specificity is unknown.

cDNA molecules carried unique molecular identifiers, and template switching added a universal primer site. TCRdb reprocessed the 5' RACE reads with MiXCR, giving one entry per CDR3 protein. The repertoire holds 300,000 to 350,000 distinct CDR3 sequences, with 10% to 15% as singletons. A further study also used this sample, focusing on yellow fever vaccine responses in identical twins. From that study: On the reported evidence, twins' vaccine T cell responses seemed partly convergent and partly personalized.

The chain couples TRBV12-3 or TRBV12-4 to TRBJ2-1; TRBD1 agrees at 9 bases. The source of this sequence is a woman between 18 and 29 years old in good health. Material for sequencing was CD8+ T cells sorted from blood. CDR3 protein: CASSLTGQGKFF. CDR3 DNA: TGTGCCAGCAGTTTAACGGGACAGGGAAAGTTCTTC.